This entry lists 20 T cell receptor beta chains sequenced from one sample in a study of cytomegalovirus exposure and HLA in healthy donors. Profiling relied on immunoSEQ multiplex PCR, and the TCRdb table lists in-frame clones only, not all of them. The repertoire holds 120,000 to 150,000 clones, 70% to 90% seen once, with 3.3% in the top ten. Source material: PBMCs. The receptor source for this set is a woman between 18 and 29 years old in good health and CMV-seropositive.

This chain joins TRBV7-9 and TRBJ2-7; TRBD1 aligns across 7 bases. CDR1 is SEHNR, CDR2 FQNEAQ, per germline (reference sequence). This CDR3 has 14 residues. V was pared by 5 bases and J by 8 bases, with 12 bases of the junction left unmatched. CDR3 amino acids: CASSPGTEPWKQYF. CDR3 DNA: TGTGCCAGCAGCCCTGGGACAGAGCCTTGGAAGCAGTACTTC.

For this clone: The same CDR3 arises from other DNA sequences in this sample as well. The V gene is TRBV13, the J gene TRBJ2-5; 8 positions match TRBD2. This CDR3 is built from 14 residues. Germline CDR1 and CDR2: PRHDT and FYEKMQ (reference sequence). V lost 5 bases and J lost 5; bases outside the gene matches: 7. This CDR3 reads CASSGSGSGETQYF. The DNA of the CDR3 is TGTGCCAGCAGCGGGAGCGGGAGTGGGGAGACCCAGTACTTC.

The chain links TRBV5-1 to TRBJ2-7; tentative D call: TRBD1 (5 bases). The V end lost 0 bases, the J end lost 4 bases, and 8 bases lay between the germline ends. This CDR3 is 13 amino acids long. Germline CDR1 and CDR2: SGHRS and YFSETQ. DNA for the CDR3: TGCGCCAGCAGCTTGGCCAGGGCTTACGAGCAGTACTTC. Translated: CASSLARAYEQYF.

The J gene is TRBJ2-5, the V gene TRBV9, with 13 bases lining up with TRBD2. V dropped 4 bases and J dropped 7; count of bases not matched to a gene: 10. Germline V gene lookup returns CDR1 SGDLS and CDR2 YYNGEE. CDR3 length equals 16 residues. CDR3 residues: CASSPTSGRPTGTQYF. The CDR3 DNA is TGTGCCAGCAGCCCGACTAGCGGGAGGCCCACCGGGACCCAGTACTTC. The full variable domain, rest sourced from reference TRBV9 and TRBJ2-5, is DSGVTQTPKHLITATGQRVTLRCSPRSGDLSVYWYQQSLDQGLQFLIQYYNGEERAKGNILERFSAQQFPDLHSELNLSSLELGDSALYFCASSPTSGRPTGTQYFGPGTRLLVL.

J is TRBJ2-1 and V is TRBV9; D not resolved. CDR3 size: 14 residues. The V end was cut by 0 bases, the J end by 3 bases, with 7 bases between. Germline CDR1 is SGDLS and CDR2 is YYNGEE. The CDR3 sequence: CASSVDSSYNEQFF. CDR3 sequence (DNA): TGTGCCAGCAGCGTAGACTCGAGCTACAATGAGCAGTTCTTC.

The chain combines TRBV4-1 with TRBJ2-2; 9 bases map to TRBD1. Germline V lookup: CDR1 MGHRA, CDR2 YSYEKL. Trimming cost V 3 bases and J 5 bases; bases outside gene matches: 1. This CDR3 has 14 amino acids. The CDR3 loop is CASSHGQGTGELFF. CDR3 DNA sequence: TGCGCCAGCAGCCACGGACAGGGGACCGGGGAGCTGTTTTTT.

This rearrangement joins TRBV2 to TRBJ1-3; D gene ambiguous. V dropped 2 bases and J dropped 0 bases, with 17 bases sitting between them. This CDR3 has 18 residues. The germline V gene has CDR1 SNHLY and CDR2 FYNNEI. The CDR3 is CASSELPLGEFSGNTIYF. The CDR3 DNA reads TGTGCCAGCAGTGAACTTCCTTTAGGAGAATTCTCTGGAAACACCATATATTTT.

V is TRBV28 and J is TRBJ1-1, with TRBD1 identical over 7 bases. This CDR3 has 15 amino acids. Germline CDR1 is MDHEN and CDR2 is SYDVKM. With V trimmed by 6 bases and J by 1 base, 8 bases remained unmatched. CDR3 sequence reads: CASSLTGMGNTEAFF. The DNA for the CDR3 is TGTGCCAGCAGCCTGACAGGGATGGGGAACACTGAAGCTTTCTTT. Full variable domain (missing parts from reference TRBV28 and TRBJ1-1): DVKVTQSSRYLVKRTGEKVFLECVQDMDHENMFWYRQDPGLGLRLIYFSYDVKMKEKGDIPEGYSVSREKKERFSLILESASTNQTSMYLCASSLTGMGNTEAFFGQGTRLTVV.

This chain connects TRBV5-1 to TRBJ2-5; 9 positions agree with TRBD2. V was clipped by 0 bases and J by 5 bases; unmatched bases: 5. The CDR3 extends over 15 amino acids. Germline V lookup: CDR1 SGHRS, CDR2 YFSETQ. The chain's CDR3 is CASSLEGLASETQYF. CDR3 in DNA: TGCGCCAGCAGCTTGGAGGGACTAGCATCCGAGACCCAGTACTTC.

This clone was detected only once. The J gene is TRBJ1-5, the V gene TRBV19, with D hard to call. V gave up 4 bases and J gave up 3 bases, with 7 bases separating them. The CDR3 is 13 amino acids. Germline-derived CDR1 and CDR2 are LNHDA and SQIVND (reference sequence). The CDR3: CASSRTVNQPQHF. In DNA, the CDR3 is TGTGCCAGTAGTAGAACTGTCAATCAGCCCCAGCATTTT.

The V and J genes are TRBV9 and TRBJ1-1, with TRBD1 matching over 9 bases. Per the germline V gene, CDR1 is SGDLS and CDR2 is YYNGEE. CDR3 length: 14 residues. J was trimmed by 8 bases and V by 3 bases; bases with no gene match: 8. CDR3 DNA sequence: TGTGCCAGCAGCGCCCGGGACAGGGTGGGAGAAGCTTTCTTT. Protein sequence: CASSARDRVGEAFF.

This clone was seen only a few times. This sequence joins TRBV27 and TRBJ1-4; D uncertain. The germline CDR1 and CDR2 sequences are MNHEY and SMNVEV (reference sequence). CDR3 length equals 14 residues. Trimming cost V 6 bases and J 3 bases, with 11 bases left between them. CDR3 sequence: CASSWRGSNEKLFF. The CDR3 nucleotides read TGTGCCAGCAGCTGGAGAGGATCTAATGAAAAACTGTTTTTT.

The V call is TRBV2, the J call TRBJ2-7; D gene uncertain. V was clipped by 7 bases and J by 0 bases, with 16 bases between them. CDR1 and CDR2 from the germline V gene are SNHLY and FYNNEI. The CDR3 has 15 residues. CDR3 sequence reads: CASTEGAGSSYEQYF. The DNA for the CDR3 is TGTGCCAGCACCGAAGGAGCTGGAAGCTCCTACGAGCAGTACTTC.

The CDR3 protein is CASSLVAILETQYF. The CDR3 coding sequence is TGTGCCAGCAGCTTAGTAGCTATCTTAGAGACCCAGTACTTC. The chain is built from TRBV7-9 and TRBJ2-5; no definite D call. The CDR3 is made up of 14 amino acids. The V end lost 1 base, the J end lost 4 bases, and 10 bases lay between the germline ends. The germline gives CDR1 SEHNR, CDR2 FQNEAQ (reference sequence).

V is TRBV30 and J is TRBJ2-7; TRBD1 aligns across 8 bases. The CDR3 sequence is 12 residues long. J gave up 5 bases and V 5 bases, and 5 bases lay outside the gene matches. Germline-derived CDR1 and CDR2 are GTSNPN and SVGIG (reference sequence). CDR3 amino acids: CAWGGTGDEQYF. Here the CDR3 DNA reads TGTGCCTGGGGAGGGACAGGCGACGAGCAGTACTTC.

This clone was detected only once. This sequence joins TRBV11-3 and TRBJ2-7, with 8 nucleotides matching TRBD1. J lost 5 bases, V lost 4 bases, and 13 bases had no gene match. Germline CDR1 and CDR2: SGHNT and YENEEA. The CDR3 length is 16 residues. CDR3 in DNA: TGTGCCAGCAGCTCGCAGGGCGATACAGGGGGACACGAGCAGTACTTC. Its protein product is CASSSQGDTGGHEQYF.

The table lists this clone with many counts. The chain uses TRBV11-2 and TRBJ2-1; tentative D call: TRBD2 (6 bases). The V end was cut by 4 bases, the J end by 6 bases, with 16 bases between. Germline loops: CDR1 SGHAT, CDR2 FQNNGV. The CDR3 runs 15 residues. In DNA form, the CDR3 reads TGTGCCAGCAGCTCCACTAGCTGGCAGGGCAATGAGCAGTTCTTC. It codes for CASSSTSWQGNEQFF.

Comments on this clone: This same CDR3 is encoded by further DNA sequences in the sample. J is TRBJ1-4 and V is TRBV7-9; weak D call: TRBD1 (5 bases). V shed 2 bases and J shed 8 bases, with 12 bases lying between them. This CDR3 has 14 amino acids. From germline, CDR1 is SEHNR and CDR2 FQNEAQ (reference sequence). Here the CDR3 reads CASSLRQGGEKLFF. The CDR3 region has the DNA TGTGCCAGCAGCTTACGTCAGGGTGGCGAAAAACTGTTTTTT.

The rearrangement uses TRBV2 and TRBJ2-1, with a tentative D call TRBD1 (6 bases). This CDR3 contains 13 residues. V was shortened by 4 bases and J by 5 bases, with 9 bases between the two germline ends. Per the germline V gene, CDR1 is SNHLY and CDR2 is FYNNEI. CDR3 in DNA: TGTGCCAGCAGTGGACAGGCCAACAATGAGCAGTTCTTC. It encodes CASSGQANNEQFF.

In nucleotides, the CDR3 is TGCGCCAGCAGCCAACTCTCCGGAGGTGACTACTTCTACAATGAGCAGTTCTTC. This gives the protein CASSQLSGGDYFYNEQFF. The chain uses TRBV4-3 and TRBJ2-1; D possibly corresponds to TRBD2 (5 bases). Germline CDR1 reads LGHNA; CDR2 reads YSLEER. CDR3 length equals 18 residues. Trimming pared 2 bases from V and 3 bases from J, leaving 20 bases between.